This TCR beta chain was captured by sequencing in a study of cytomegalovirus exposure and HLA in healthy donors. Study-level findings and limits: An assumption of roughly uniform sequencing depth across donors underlay the presence/absence analyses.

Worth noting for this clone: Its antigen is unidentified.

The CDR3 loop spans 14 amino acids. The ends were cut back, 6 bases at V and 5 bases at J, with 17 bases in the middle. The germline V gene encodes CDR1 SGHRS and CDR2 YFSETQ. This PCR relied on a set of 60 Vbeta primers and 13 Jbeta primers. Original processing notes: In a later analysis, 70 million to 80 million unique TCR beta chains included roughly 11 million shared by two or more donors. Sequenced by immunoSEQ multiplex PCR; TCRdb stores in-frame clones only, minus some. D and trimming come from the DNA, and the V and J calls and clone size come from that table. The data show about 140,000 clones, with approximately 61% seen just once and around 1.6% held by the top ten. No record was made of this donor's CMV serostatus.

The receptor was derived from a human donor in good health. The V call is TRBV5-1, the J call TRBJ2-5; a weak D match, TRBD2 (5 bases). The sequenced sample was PBMCs. The CDR3 DNA is TGCGCCAGCAAAAGAGGGAGTGGTTTGGAGACCCAGTACTTC. Residues: CASKRGSGLETQYF.